The text below deals with one T cell receptor (beta chain). These data are taken from a study of OX40 agonist ivuxolimab in advanced cancers. CDR1 is DFQATT and CDR2 is SNEGSKA in the germline V gene (reference sequence). Trimming left V 5 bases short and J 12 bases short, with 10 bases between. This CDR3 is 9 amino acids long. Using immunoSEQ multiplex PCR, the repertoire was profiled, and TCRdb retains in-frame clones only, with some absent. The sample has about 33,000 clones; approximately 78% are singletons. The receptor was derived from an adult with an advanced solid tumor such as melanoma, head and neck, liver or kidney cancer. This sample comprised CD4+ or CD8+ T cells sorted from blood, obtained in a trial of the OX40 agonist ivuxolimab. This chain uses TRBV20-1 with TRBJ1-2, with D unresolved. CDR3 in DNA: TGCAGTGCTTCTCTCGGGCACACCTTC. Its protein product is CSASLGHTF.